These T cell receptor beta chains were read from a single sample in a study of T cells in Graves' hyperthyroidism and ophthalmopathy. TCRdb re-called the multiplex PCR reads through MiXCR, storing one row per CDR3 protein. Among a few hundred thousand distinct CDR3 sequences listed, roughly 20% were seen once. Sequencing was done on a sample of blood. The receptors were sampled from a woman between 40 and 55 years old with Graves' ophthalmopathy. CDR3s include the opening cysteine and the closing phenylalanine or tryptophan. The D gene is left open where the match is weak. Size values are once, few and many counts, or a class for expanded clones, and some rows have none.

CDR3aa: CASSMGQGVGNQPQHF
CDR3nt: TGTGCCAGTAGTATGGGACAGGGAGTCGGGAATCAGCCCCAGCATTTT
abundance: many
d_gene: TRBD1
v_gene: TRBV19
j_gene: TRBJ1-5

CDR3aa: CASQTGGHGYTF
CDR3nt: TGTGCCAGCCAGACAGGGGGCCATGGCTACACCTTC
abundance: many
d_gene: TRBD1
v_gene: TRBV2
j_gene: TRBJ1-2

CDR3aa: CSLGGTEAFF
CDR3nt: TGCAGTCTAGGAGGCACTGAAGCTTTCTTT
abundance: many
d_gene: NA
v_gene: TRBV20-1
j_gene: TRBJ1-1

CDR3aa: CASSLIDQNTGELFF
CDR3nt: TGCGCCAGCAGCCTTATAGATCAGAACACCGGGGAGCTGTTTTTT
abundance: NA
d_gene: NA
v_gene: TRBV5-1
j_gene: TRBJ2-2

CDR3aa: CASSPGRTEAFF
CDR3nt: TGTGCCAGCAGCCCAGGTAGGACTGAAGCTTTCTTT
abundance: many
d_gene: NA
v_gene: TRBV28
j_gene: TRBJ1-1

CDR3aa: CASSFSGSLTGELFF
CDR3nt: TGTGCCAGCAGTTTTAGCGGGAGTTTGACCGGGGAGCTGTTTTTT
abundance: many
d_gene: TRBD2
v_gene: TRBV6-5
j_gene: TRBJ2-2

CDR3aa: CASGGRRQETQYF
CDR3nt: TGTGCATCAGGCGGGAGGAGGCAAGAGACCCAGTACTTC
abundance: many
d_gene: TRBD2
v_gene: TRBV6-1
j_gene: TRBJ2-5

CDR3aa: CASSPDREINTEAFF
CDR3nt: TGTGCCAGTAGTCCTGACAGAGAAATTAACACTGAAGCTTTCTTT
abundance: many
d_gene: NA
v_gene: TRBV19
j_gene: TRBJ1-1

CDR3aa: CASSEARASGTYEQYF
CDR3nt: TGTGCCAGCAGTGAAGCGCGGGCTAGCGGGACCTACGAGCAGTACTTC
abundance: many
d_gene: TRBD2
v_gene: TRBV2
j_gene: TRBJ2-7

CDR3aa: CASSETPEFEQYF
CDR3nt: TGTGCCAGCAGCGAAACCCCAGAATTCGAGCAGTACTTC
abundance: many
d_gene: NA
v_gene: TRBV7-3
j_gene: TRBJ2-7

CDR3aa: CASSLGSEGYTF
CDR3nt: TGTGCCAGCAGCTTAGGGTCGGAGGGCTACACCTTC
abundance: NA
d_gene: NA
v_gene: TRBV7-9
j_gene: TRBJ1-2

CDR3aa: CASSFYHSGRVYEQYF
CDR3nt: TGTGCCAGCAGCTTTTATCACAGTGGGAGAGTCTACGAGCAGTACTTC
abundance: many
d_gene: NA
v_gene: TRBV5-6
j_gene: TRBJ2-7

CDR3aa: CASSLSVGESLHEQYF
CDR3nt: TGTGCCAGCAGCTTGTCCGTGGGTGAGAGTCTCCACGAGCAGTACTTC
abundance: many
d_gene: NA
v_gene: TRBV11-2
j_gene: TRBJ2-7

CDR3aa: CSARRLAGDSDEQYF
CDR3nt: TGCAGTGCTAGACGGCTAGCGGGAGATTCGGACGAGCAGTACTTC
abundance: NA
d_gene: TRBD2
v_gene: TRBV20-1
j_gene: TRBJ2-7

CDR3aa: CSAGGQAGSPLHF
CDR3nt: TGCAGTGCTGGAGGACAGGCGGGTTCACCCCTCCACTTT
abundance: many
d_gene: TRBD1
v_gene: TRBV20-1
j_gene: TRBJ1-6

CDR3aa: CASSLVGGHGYTF
CDR3nt: TGTGCCAGCAGTTTGGTAGGGGGCCATGGCTACACCTTC
abundance: many
d_gene: TRBD1
v_gene: TRBV12-3/TRBV12-4
j_gene: TRBJ1-2

CDR3aa: CASSYSLLAGSSYEQYF
CDR3nt: TGTGCCAGCAGTTATTCCCTTCTAGCGGGGAGCTCCTACGAGCAGTACTTC
abundance: many
d_gene: TRBD2
v_gene: TRBV6-2/TRBV6-3
j_gene: TRBJ2-7

CDR3aa: CASKPDRGSGYQETQYF
CDR3nt: TGTGCCAGCAAGCCCGACAGGGGCAGCGGCTATCAAGAGACCCAGTACTTC
abundance: many
d_gene: TRBD1
v_gene: TRBV6-1
j_gene: TRBJ2-5

CDR3aa: CASSVEDSSNEKLFF
CDR3nt: TGTGCCAGCAGCGTAGAGGACAGCTCTAATGAAAAACTGTTTTTT
abundance: NA
d_gene: NA
v_gene: TRBV9
j_gene: TRBJ1-4

CDR3aa: CASSEVLWGGYSNQPQHF
CDR3nt: TGTGCCAGCAGTGAAGTATTGTGGGGGGGGTATAGCAATCAGCCCCAGCATTTT
abundance: many
d_gene: NA
v_gene: TRBV6-1
j_gene: TRBJ1-5

CDR3aa: CASSRGGSVRDYGYTF
CDR3nt: TGTGCCAGCAGTCGGGGCGGGTCAGTCCGGGACTATGGCTACACCTTC
abundance: many
d_gene: NA
v_gene: TRBV28
j_gene: TRBJ1-2

CDR3aa: CASSNYRGSNQPQHF
CDR3nt: TGTGCCAGTAGTAACTACAGGGGCAGCAATCAGCCCCAGCATTTT
abundance: many
d_gene: TRBD1
v_gene: TRBV19
j_gene: TRBJ1-5

CDR3aa: CSATGLVAGATGELFF
CDR3nt: TGCAGTGCTACGGGACTAGTCGCGGGGGCCACCGGGGAGCTGTTTTTT
abundance: many
d_gene: TRBD2
v_gene: TRBV20-1
j_gene: TRBJ2-2

CDR3aa: CASSLAGPSGANVLTF
CDR3nt: TGCGCCAGCAGCTTGGCTGGACCCTCTGGGGCCAACGTCCTGACTTTC
abundance: NA
d_gene: NA
v_gene: TRBV5-1
j_gene: TRBJ2-6

CDR3aa: CASRGGQGLTYEQYF
CDR3nt: TGTGCCAGCAGGGGCGGACAGGGTCTTACCTACGAGCAGTACTTC
abundance: many
d_gene: TRBD1
v_gene: TRBV2
j_gene: TRBJ2-7

CDR3aa: CSAPRIGLQETQYF
CDR3nt: TGCAGTGCCCCTCGGATCGGACTACAAGAGACCCAGTACTTC
abundance: many
d_gene: NA
v_gene: TRBV20-1
j_gene: TRBJ2-5

CDR3aa: CASSSSGTRGGEQYF
CDR3nt: TGCGCCAGCAGCTCGTCCGGGACTAGGGGCGGCGAGCAGTACTTC
abundance: many
d_gene: TRBD2
v_gene: TRBV5-1
j_gene: TRBJ2-7

CDR3aa: CASSLVRGGDSYNSPLHF
CDR3nt: TGTGCCAGCAGCTTAGTTCGGGGGGGAGACTCCTATAATTCACCCCTCCACTTT
abundance: many
d_gene: NA
v_gene: TRBV7-8
j_gene: TRBJ1-6

CDR3aa: CSARDDGGAGGILNEQFF
CDR3nt: TGCAGTGCTAGAGATGACGGCGGAGCGGGAGGCATTTTGAATGAGCAGTTCTTC
abundance: many
d_gene: TRBD2
v_gene: TRBV20-1
j_gene: TRBJ2-1

CDR3aa: CASSLGGRKQETQYF
CDR3nt: TGTGCCAGCAGCTTAGGGGGGAGGAAACAAGAGACCCAGTACTTC
abundance: many
d_gene: NA
v_gene: TRBV7-2
j_gene: TRBJ2-5

CDR3aa: CAWRGQGSGELFF
CDR3nt: TGTGCCTGGAGAGGACAGGGGAGCGGGGAGCTGTTTTTT
abundance: many
d_gene: TRBD1
v_gene: TRBV30
j_gene: TRBJ2-2

CDR3aa: CASSSLTSGRARTGELFF
CDR3nt: TGTGCCAGCAGTTCCTTAACTAGCGGGAGGGCCCGAACCGGGGAGCTGTTTTTT
abundance: many
d_gene: TRBD2
v_gene: TRBV6-2/TRBV6-3
j_gene: TRBJ2-2

CDR3aa: CASSFSSSHEQYF
CDR3nt: TGTGCCAGCAGTTTTTCTAGCAGCCACGAGCAGTACTTC
abundance: few
d_gene: NA
v_gene: TRBV27
j_gene: TRBJ2-7

CDR3aa: CASRGTGYSGNTIYF
CDR3nt: TGCGCCAGCAGGGGCACAGGGTACTCTGGAAACACCATATATTTT
abundance: many
d_gene: NA
v_gene: TRBV10-2
j_gene: TRBJ1-3

CDR3aa: CASSYGGRPMNTEAFF
CDR3nt: TGTGCCAGCAGTTACGGAGGGAGGCCAATGAACACTGAAGCTTTCTTT
abundance: many
d_gene: NA
v_gene: TRBV6-2/TRBV6-3
j_gene: TRBJ1-1

CDR3aa: CASSLTVNQETQYF
CDR3nt: TGTGCCAGCAGTCTTACAGTGAACCAAGAGACCCAGTACTTC
abundance: many
d_gene: NA
v_gene: TRBV27
j_gene: TRBJ2-5

CDR3aa: CASSLWEAGNTIYF
CDR3nt: TGTGCCAGCAGTTTGTGGGAAGCTGGAAACACCATATATTTT
abundance: many
d_gene: NA
v_gene: TRBV12-3/TRBV12-4
j_gene: TRBJ1-3

CDR3aa: CATSPDVGGGYTF
CDR3nt: TGTGCCACCAGTCCTGATGTGGGCGGCGGCTACACCTTC
abundance: many
d_gene: NA
v_gene: TRBV24-1
j_gene: TRBJ1-2

CDR3aa: CASGPDAETQYF
CDR3nt: TGTGCCAGCGGGCCAGATGCGGAGACCCAGTACTTC
abundance: NA
d_gene: NA
v_gene: TRBV7-8
j_gene: TRBJ2-5

CDR3aa: CASSLGTGGDGNQPQHF
CDR3nt: TGTGCCAGCAGCCTTGGGACAGGGGGCGATGGCAATCAGCCCCAGCATTTT
abundance: many
d_gene: TRBD1
v_gene: TRBV11-1
j_gene: TRBJ1-5

CDR3aa: CASRDEHYEQYF
CDR3nt: TGTGCCAGCCGAGATGAGCACTACGAGCAGTACTTC
abundance: NA
d_gene: NA
v_gene: TRBV2
j_gene: TRBJ2-7

CDR3aa: CASSLTTGLWGYTF
CDR3nt: TGTGCCAGCAGTTTAACGACAGGGCTTTGGGGCTACACCTTC
abundance: NA
d_gene: TRBD1
v_gene: TRBV28
j_gene: TRBJ1-2

CDR3aa: CASSIGGAGYTF
CDR3nt: TGTGCCAGTAGTATCGGAGGGGCTGGCTACACCTTC
abundance: few
d_gene: NA
v_gene: TRBV19
j_gene: TRBJ1-2

CDR3aa: CASSFISRRAEAFF
CDR3nt: TGTGCCAGCAGTTTCATATCCCGGCGCGCCGAAGCTTTCTTT
abundance: many
d_gene: NA
v_gene: TRBV27
j_gene: TRBJ1-1

CDR3aa: CASGLALQDTGNAEAFF
CDR3nt: TGTGCTAGTGGTTTGGCTCTCCAGGATACAGGGAACGCTGAAGCTTTCTTT
abundance: many
d_gene: NA
v_gene: TRBV12-5
j_gene: TRBJ1-1

CDR3aa: CSARGTAGGSYEQYF
CDR3nt: TGCAGTGCTAGGGGAACAGCGGGAGGGTCCTACGAGCAGTACTTC
abundance: many
d_gene: TRBD2
v_gene: TRBV20-1
j_gene: TRBJ2-7

CDR3aa: CASSPRRSEQYF
CDR3nt: TGTGCCAGCAGCCCCCGGAGGTCCGAGCAGTACTTC
abundance: many
d_gene: NA
v_gene: TRBV12-3/TRBV12-4
j_gene: TRBJ2-7